The T cell receptor (beta chain) under discussion was sequenced for a study of shared T cell receptors in the human thymus. TCRdb's copy holds only in-frame clones and misses some; the assay was immunoSEQ multiplex PCR. The data contain under 700,000 clones, about 80% of them seen just once; the ten biggest clones take up more than 0.01%. This clone came up a few times. Germline lookup yields CDR1 SGHRS and CDR2 YFSETQ. This CDR3 is built from 14 residues. Deletions cut 4 bases from V and 7 bases from J, with 18 bases between. These sequences were also reported in another study, on human thymus T cells. Per that paper: The people who donated were healthy Finnish babies having corrective surgery for congenital heart defects. Corrective heart surgery yielded the resections from which the thymus tissue came. V and J gene usage appeared biased in thymic and blood repertoires. Overlap was high between thymic repertoires from unrelated individuals, as reported in related research.

The chain carries TRBV5-1 and TRBJ2-7; D remains unclear. The specimen was thymocytes. This clonotype was obtained from a boy under two years old with a congenital heart defect. DNA for the CDR3: TGCGCCAGCAGCCCCCGTGAGTACCTACGGGAGCAGTACTTC. It encodes CASSPREYLREQYF.